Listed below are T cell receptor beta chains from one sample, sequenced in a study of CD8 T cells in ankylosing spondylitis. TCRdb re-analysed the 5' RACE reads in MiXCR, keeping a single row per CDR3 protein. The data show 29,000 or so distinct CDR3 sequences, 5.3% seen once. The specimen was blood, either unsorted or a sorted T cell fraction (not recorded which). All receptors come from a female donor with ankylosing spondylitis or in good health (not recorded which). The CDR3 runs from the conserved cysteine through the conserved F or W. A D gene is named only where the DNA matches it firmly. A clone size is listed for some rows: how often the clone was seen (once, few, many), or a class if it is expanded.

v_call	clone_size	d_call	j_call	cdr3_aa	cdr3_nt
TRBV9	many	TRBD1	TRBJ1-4	CASSLGAGGEPNEKLFF	TGTGCCAGCAGCTTAGGGGCAGGGGGCGAGCCTAATGAAAAACTGTTTTTT
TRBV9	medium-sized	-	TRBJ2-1	CASSVEGGILNEQFF	TGTGCCAGCAGCGTAGAGGGGGGGATACTCAATGAGCAGTTCTTC
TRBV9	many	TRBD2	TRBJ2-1	CASSYRTSKDEQFF	TGTGCCAGCAGCTACCGGACTAGCAAAGATGAGCAGTTCTTC
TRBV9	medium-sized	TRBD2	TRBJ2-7	CASSVESGAYEQYF	TGTGCCAGCAGCGTAGAGAGCGGGGCCTACGAGCAGTACTTC
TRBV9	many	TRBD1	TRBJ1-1	CASSPTVSRTGATEAFF	TGTGCCAGCAGCCCGACGGTGTCCCGGACAGGGGCAACTGAAGCTTTCTTT
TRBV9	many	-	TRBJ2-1	CASSSKDFNNEQFF	TGTGCCAGCAGCTCAAAGGACTTTAACAATGAGCAGTTCTTC
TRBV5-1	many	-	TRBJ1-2	CASSSQVEANYGYTF	TGCGCCAGCAGCTCCCAGGTCGAGGCTAACTATGGCTACACCTTC
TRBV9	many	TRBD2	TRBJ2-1	CASSVGGGQDNEQFF	TGTGCCAGCAGCGTAGGCGGGGGGCAGGACAATGAGCAGTTCTTC
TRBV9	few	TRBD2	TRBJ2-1	CASSVATSGRSGYNEQFF	TGTGCCAGCAGCGTAGCGACTAGCGGGAGGTCAGGTTACAATGAGCAGTTCTTC
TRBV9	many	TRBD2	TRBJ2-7	CASSVGDGGRGGYEQYF	TGTGCCAGCAGCGTAGGGGACGGCGGGAGAGGAGGCTACGAGCAGTACTTC
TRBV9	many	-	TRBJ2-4	CASSPTFDTSVQYF	TGTGCCAGCAGCCCTACATTTGATACTTCTGTTCAGTACTTC
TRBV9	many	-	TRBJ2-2	CASSVDGINPGELFF	TGTGCCAGCAGCGTAGATGGGATTAACCCCGGGGAGCTGTTTTTT
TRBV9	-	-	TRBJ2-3	CASSPRRRLVSTDTQYF	TGTGCCAGCAGCCCCCGTCGCCGACTAGTCTCCACAGATACGCAGTATTTT
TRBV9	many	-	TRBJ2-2	CASSASDSNTGELFF	TGTGCCAGCAGCGCCTCGGACAGCAACACCGGGGAGCTGTTTTTT